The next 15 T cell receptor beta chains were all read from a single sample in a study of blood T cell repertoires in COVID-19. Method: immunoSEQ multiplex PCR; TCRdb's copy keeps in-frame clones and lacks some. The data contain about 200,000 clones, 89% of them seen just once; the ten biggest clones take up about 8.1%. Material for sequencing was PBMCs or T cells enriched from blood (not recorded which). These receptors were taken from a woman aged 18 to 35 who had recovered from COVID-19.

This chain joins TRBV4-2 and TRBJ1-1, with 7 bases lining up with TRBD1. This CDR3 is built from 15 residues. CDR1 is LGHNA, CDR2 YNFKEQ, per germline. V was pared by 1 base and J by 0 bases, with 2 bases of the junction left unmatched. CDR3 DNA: TGTGCCAGCAGCCAAGCCAGGGGGGTGAACACTGAAGCTTTCTTT. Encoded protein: CASSQARGVNTEAFF.

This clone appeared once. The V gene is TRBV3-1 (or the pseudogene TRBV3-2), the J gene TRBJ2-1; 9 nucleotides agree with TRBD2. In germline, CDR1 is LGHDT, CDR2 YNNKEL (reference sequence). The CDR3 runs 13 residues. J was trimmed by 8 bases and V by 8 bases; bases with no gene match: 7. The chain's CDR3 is CASGLAGIYEQFF. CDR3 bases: TGTGCCAGCGGTCTAGCGGGAATTTATGAGCAGTTCTTC.

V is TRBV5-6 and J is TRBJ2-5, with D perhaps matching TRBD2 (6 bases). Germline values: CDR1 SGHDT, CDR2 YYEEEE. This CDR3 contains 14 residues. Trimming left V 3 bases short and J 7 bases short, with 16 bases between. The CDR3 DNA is TGTGCCAGCAGCTCGAGACAGTCCGGGGGGACCCAGTACTTC. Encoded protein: CASSSRQSGGTQYF.

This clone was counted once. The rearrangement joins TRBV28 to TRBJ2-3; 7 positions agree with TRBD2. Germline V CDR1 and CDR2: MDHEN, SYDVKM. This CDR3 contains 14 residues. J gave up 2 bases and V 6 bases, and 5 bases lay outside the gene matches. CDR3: CASSGDYATDTQYF. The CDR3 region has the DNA TGTGCCAGCAGCGGGGACTACGCCACAGATACGCAGTATTTT.

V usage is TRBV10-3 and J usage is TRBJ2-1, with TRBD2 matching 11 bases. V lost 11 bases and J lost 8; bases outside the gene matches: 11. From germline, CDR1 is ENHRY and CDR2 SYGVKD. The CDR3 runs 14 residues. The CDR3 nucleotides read TGTGCCGCAAGTACTAGCGGGGGAAAGTATGAGCAGTTCTTC. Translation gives CAASTSGGKYEQFF.

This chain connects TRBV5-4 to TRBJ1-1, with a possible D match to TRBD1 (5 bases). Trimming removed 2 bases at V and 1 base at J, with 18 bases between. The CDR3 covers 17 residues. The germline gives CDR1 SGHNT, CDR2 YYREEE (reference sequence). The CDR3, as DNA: TGTGCCAGCAGCTTAGTGGGCAGGGACTCACGGAACACTGAAGCTTTCTTT. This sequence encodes CASSLVGRDSRNTEAFF.

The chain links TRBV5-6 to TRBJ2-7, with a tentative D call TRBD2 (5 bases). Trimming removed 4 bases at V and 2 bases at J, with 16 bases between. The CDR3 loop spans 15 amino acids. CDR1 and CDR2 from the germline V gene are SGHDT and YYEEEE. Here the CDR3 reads CASSTGLDGAYEQYF. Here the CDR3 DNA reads TGTGCCAGCAGCACCGGACTGGACGGAGCCTACGAGCAGTACTTC.

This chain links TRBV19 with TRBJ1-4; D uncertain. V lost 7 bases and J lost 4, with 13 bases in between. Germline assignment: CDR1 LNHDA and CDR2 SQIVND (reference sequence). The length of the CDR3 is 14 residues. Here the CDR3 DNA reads TGTGCCAGTACCCCTACAGAGTTTAATGAAAAACTGTTTTTT. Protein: CASTPTEFNEKLFF.

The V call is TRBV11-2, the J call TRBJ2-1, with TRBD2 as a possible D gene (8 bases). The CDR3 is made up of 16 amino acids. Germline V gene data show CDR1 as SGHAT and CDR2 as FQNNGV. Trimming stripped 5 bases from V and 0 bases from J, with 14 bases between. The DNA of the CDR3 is TGTGCCAGCAGCCCGCGGGGGGACAGCTCCTACAATGAGCAGTTCTTC. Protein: CASSPRGDSSYNEQFF. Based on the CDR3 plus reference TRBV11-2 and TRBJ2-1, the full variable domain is EAGVAQSPRYKIIEKRQSVAFWCNPISGHATLYWYQQILGQGPKLLIQFQNNGVVDDSQLPKDRFSAERLKGVDSTLKIQPAKLEDSAVYLCASSPRGDSSYNEQFFGPGTRLTVL.

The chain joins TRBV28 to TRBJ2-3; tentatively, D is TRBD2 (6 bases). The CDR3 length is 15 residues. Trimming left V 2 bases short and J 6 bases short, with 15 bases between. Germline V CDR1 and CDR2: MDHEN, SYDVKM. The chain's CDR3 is CASSLVGGWTDTQYF. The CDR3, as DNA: TGTGCCAGCAGTTTAGTCGGGGGTTGGACGGATACGCAGTATTTT.

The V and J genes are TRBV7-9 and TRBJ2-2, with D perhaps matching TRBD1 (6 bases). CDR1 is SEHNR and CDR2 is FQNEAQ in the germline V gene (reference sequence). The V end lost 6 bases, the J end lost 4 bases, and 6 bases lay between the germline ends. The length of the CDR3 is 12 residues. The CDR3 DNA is TGTGCCAGCAGGGACAGCACCGGGGAGCTGTTTTTT. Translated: CASRDSTGELFF.

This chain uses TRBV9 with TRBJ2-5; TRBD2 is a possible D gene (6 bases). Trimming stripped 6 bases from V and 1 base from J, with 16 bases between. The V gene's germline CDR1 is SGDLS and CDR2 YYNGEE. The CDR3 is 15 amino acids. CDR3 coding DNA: TGTGCCAGCACCCCCGGACTAACCCTCCAAGAGACCCAGTACTTC. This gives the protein CASTPGLTLQETQYF.

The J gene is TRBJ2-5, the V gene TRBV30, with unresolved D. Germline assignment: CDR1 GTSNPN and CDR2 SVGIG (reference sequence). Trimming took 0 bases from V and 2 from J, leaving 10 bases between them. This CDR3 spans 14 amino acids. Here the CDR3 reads CAWSVYLYQETQYF. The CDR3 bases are TGTGCCTGGAGTGTTTATCTGTATCAAGAGACCCAGTACTTC.

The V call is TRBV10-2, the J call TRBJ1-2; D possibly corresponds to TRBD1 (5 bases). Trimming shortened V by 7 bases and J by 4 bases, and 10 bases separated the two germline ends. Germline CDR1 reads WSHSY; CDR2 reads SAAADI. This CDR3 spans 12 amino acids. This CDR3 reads CASNGGVYGYTF. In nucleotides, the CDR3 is TGCGCCAGCAATGGGGGGGTCTATGGCTACACCTTC.

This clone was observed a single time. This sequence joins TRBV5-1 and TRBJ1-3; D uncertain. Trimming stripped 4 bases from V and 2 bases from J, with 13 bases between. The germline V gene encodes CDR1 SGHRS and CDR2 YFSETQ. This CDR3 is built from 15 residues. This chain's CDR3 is CASSPIMRAGNTIYF. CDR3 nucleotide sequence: TGCGCCAGCAGCCCTATAATGAGGGCTGGAAACACCATATATTTT.